The 18 T cell receptor beta chains below were found in one sample sequenced in a study of blood T cell repertoires in COVID-19. The table came from immunoSEQ multiplex PCR; TCRdb's copy has only in-frame clones and leaves some out. The sample holds about 360,000 clones, approximately 86% seen once. What was sequenced was peripheral blood. Receptors originate from a human donor in a cohort sampled during active COVID-19.

This clone has just a few counts. This chain connects TRBV5-6 to TRBJ2-7; 7 nucleotides agree with TRBD2. Germline assignment: CDR1 SGHDT and CDR2 YYEEEE. This CDR3 is 16 amino acids long. Trimming removed 3 bases from V and 3 bases from J; junction bases left unmatched: 12. The CDR3 DNA reads TGTGCCAGCAGCTGGCTACCGCGGGGGAGCGACTACGAGCAGTACTTC. Amino acid sequence: CASSWLPRGSDYEQYF.

This clone has a single count. The V call is TRBV6-6, the J call TRBJ1-4; 7 bases agree with TRBD1. CDR1 and CDR2 (germline): MNHNY, SVGAGI (reference sequence). The trim removed 5 bases at V and 8 bases at J, leaving 14 bases unmatched. This CDR3 is built from 16 residues. The CDR3 DNA follows: TGTGCCAGCAGTCGTGGGACAGCCATCATCGAAGAAAAACTGTTTTTT. Its translation: CASSRGTAIIEEKLFF.

As regards this clone: Relative to the germline gene, one junction end is altered; a read error may explain this. This chain connects TRBV2 to TRBJ2-3; D uncertain. This CDR3 has 15 amino acids. The V gene's germline CDR1 is SNHLY and CDR2 FYNNEI. CDR3 sequence (DNA): TGTGCCAGCAGGGAAGTCGGGTTTAGCACAGATACGCAGTATTTT. It encodes CASREVGFSTDTQYF. The full variable domain, with the rest looked up from reference TRBV2 and TRBJ2-3, is EPEVTQTPSHQVTQMGQEVILRCVPISNHLYFYWYRQILGQKVEFLVSFYNNEISEKSEIFDDQFSVERPDGSNFTLKIRSTKLEDSAMYFCASREVGFSTDTQYFGPGTRLTVL.

This chain connects TRBV9 to TRBJ2-3, with D possibly being TRBD2 (7 bases). The ends were cut back, 0 bases at V and 6 bases at J, with 14 bases in the middle. The CDR3 is 15 residues long. Germline values: CDR1 SGDLS, CDR2 YYNGEE. The CDR3 nucleotides are TGTGCCAGCAGCGTAGGAGGGGGGGGCCCTGATACGCAGTATTTT. It encodes CASSVGGGGPDTQYF. Combining the CDR3 with reference TRBV9 and TRBJ2-3 gives the whole variable domain DSGVTQTPKHLITATGQRVTLRCSPRSGDLSVYWYQQSLDQGLQFLIQYYNGEERAKGNILERFSAQQFPDLHSELNLSSLELGDSALYFCASSVGGGGPDTQYFGPGTRLTVL.

The count of this clone is one. This chain joins TRBV18 and TRBJ2-3, with 8 bases identical to TRBD2. The germline V gene encodes CDR1 KGHSH and CDR2 LQKENI. The junction had 4 bases not matched to a gene; V was cut back by 3 bases and J by 2 bases. The CDR3 has 15 residues. The CDR3 DNA reads TGTGCCAGCTCACCCAATAGCGGGAACACAGATACGCAGTATTTT. Translating gives CASSPNSGNTDTQYF.

The rearrangement joins TRBV4-2 to TRBJ2-7; 10 bases align to TRBD1. This CDR3 contains 14 residues. The germline gives CDR1 LGHNA, CDR2 YNFKEQ. The trim removed 4 bases at V and 3 bases at J, leaving 3 bases unmatched. In nucleotides, the CDR3 is TGTGCCAGCAGCCCGACAGGGGGCAACTACGAGCAGTACTTC. Translation gives CASSPTGGNYEQYF.

This clone has a handful of counts. This chain links TRBV3-1 (or the pseudogene TRBV3-2) with TRBJ1-1; D may be TRBD1 (6 bases). The germline gives CDR1 LGHDT, CDR2 YNNKEL (reference sequence). V was pared by 0 bases and J by 10 bases, with 6 bases between. This CDR3 region has 11 residues. The CDR3 DNA follows: TGTGCCAGCAGCCAAGAGGGGGCAGCTTTCTTT. It yields the protein CASSQEGAAFF.

The CDR3 region has the DNA TGTGCCAGCAGTCTGCGCGGGGGGGCAAGAGATACGCAGTATTTT. Amino acid sequence: CASSLRGGARDTQYF. The V and J genes are TRBV6-5 and TRBJ2-3, with 9 bases matching TRBD2. The CDR3 has 15 residues. Losses at the gene ends were 5 bases for V and 5 bases for J; bases not matched to a gene: 8. The germline CDR1 and CDR2 sequences are MNHEY and SVGAGI.

The chain combines TRBV5-5 with TRBJ1-2; D is undetermined. CDR1 is SGHKS, CDR2 YYEKEE, per germline (reference sequence). The germline V and J ends were trimmed by 2 bases and 7 bases, with 12 bases remaining between them. The CDR3 consists of 13 residues. The CDR3 sequence: CASSFPGKGGYTF. In DNA form, the CDR3 reads TGTGCCAGCAGCTTTCCGGGAAAGGGTGGCTACACCTTC.

This clone has a single count. The chain carries TRBV2 and TRBJ2-7; D not resolved. Trimming pared 8 bases from V and 6 bases from J, leaving 14 bases between. The CDR3 consists of 12 residues. Germline CDR1 and CDR2: SNHLY and FYNNEI. The CDR3 here is CASGLLLTEQYF. The CDR3, as DNA: TGTGCCAGCGGGCTTTTGTTGACCGAGCAGTACTTC.

V and J are TRBV30 and TRBJ2-3; tentative D call: TRBD2 (5 bases). Germline CDR1 is GTSNPN and CDR2 is SVGIG (reference sequence). V gave up 3 bases and J gave up 0 bases, with 10 bases separating them. The CDR3 has 14 residues. This CDR3 reads CAWSPWTSTDTQYF. The CDR3 region has the DNA TGTGCCTGGAGCCCGTGGACTAGCACAGATACGCAGTATTTT.

The rearrangement joins TRBV12-5 to TRBJ1-2; D perhaps matches TRBD1 (5 bases). The CDR3 is 14 amino acids. Trimming stripped 1 base from V and 8 bases from J, with 14 bases between. CDR1 LGHNT and CDR2 FRNRAP come from the germline V gene. CDR3 loop: CASGLGDSVWGYTF. The CDR3 DNA sequence: TGTGCTAGTGGTTTGGGCGACAGCGTGTGGGGCTACACCTTC.

This clone is a singleton in its sample. V is TRBV4-1 and J is TRBJ2-5; 11 nucleotides align to TRBD2. The germline gives CDR1 MGHRA, CDR2 YSYEKL. The CDR3 runs 18 residues. V shed 0 bases and J 5 bases; nucleotides not matched to a gene: 11. CDR3 protein: CASSQDGGVAGGRETQYF. For the CDR3, the DNA is TGCGCCAGCAGCCAAGACGGTGGCGTAGCGGGAGGGCGCGAGACCCAGTACTTC.

The chain employs TRBV6-5 and TRBJ2-5, with 10 bases matching TRBD1. The germline CDR1 and CDR2 sequences are MNHEY and SVGAGI. V lost 6 bases to trimming and J lost 5 bases; unmatched junction nucleotides: 9. The CDR3 length is 15 residues. The CDR3 region has the DNA TGTGCCAGCAGAGCCGGGACAGGGGTCCGTGAGACCCAGTACTTC. This gives the protein CASRAGTGVRETQYF.

This clone came up once. The chain recombines TRBV27 with TRBJ1-1; no reliable D call. CDR3 length: 14 amino acids. Trimming removed 5 bases from V and 5 bases from J, with 15 bases in between. The germline V gene has CDR1 MNHEY and CDR2 SMNVEV (reference sequence). CDR3 amino acids: CASSPWARGTEAFF. The CDR3 region has the DNA TGTGCCAGCAGTCCTTGGGCGAGAGGGACTGAAGCTTTCTTT.

The rearrangement joins TRBV5-5 to TRBJ1-5; tentatively, D is TRBD1 (5 bases). Trimming cost V 4 bases and J 1 base, with 12 bases left between them. Germline V gives CDR1 SGHKS, CDR2 YYEKEE (reference sequence). CDR3 length: 15 amino acids. CDR3 bases: TGTGCCAGCAGCGAGGGACTGGGGAGCAATCAGCCCCAGCATTTT. This gives the protein CASSEGLGSNQPQHF.

The chain has TRBV4-2 and TRBJ2-7; TRBD2 matches 8 bases. Germline V gene lookup returns CDR1 LGHNA and CDR2 YNFKEQ. The CDR3 is made up of 16 amino acids. V gave up 3 bases and J gave up 5 bases; unmatched junction bases: 12. The CDR3 DNA reads as TGTGCCAGCAGCCATGTAGTTAGCGGGACCCTAGACGAGCAGTACTTC. Its protein product is CASSHVVSGTLDEQYF.

This chain uses TRBV6-1 with TRBJ2-2, with D perhaps TRBD1 (6 bases). The V and J ends lost 4 bases and 4 bases respectively, with 19 bases between them. The CDR3 length is 17 residues. Per germline, CDR1 MNHNS and CDR2 SASEGT. CDR3 in DNA: TGTGCCAGCAGTGTCTCGCCGGGACAAGGGGGCACCGGGGAGCTGTTTTTT. Translation gives CASSVSPGQGGTGELFF.